The 21 T cell receptor beta chains given below trace back to one sample, sequenced in a study of cytomegalovirus exposure and HLA in healthy donors. Sequenced by immunoSEQ multiplex PCR; TCRdb stores in-frame clones only, minus some. The repertoire has around 130,000 clones, about 90% of them found once; the top ten carry about 3%. Sequenced input: PBMCs. Receptors were obtained from a young man in good health and CMV-seronegative.

The chain recombines TRBV7-2 with TRBJ1-2; weak D call: TRBD1 (5 bases). Germline V lookup: CDR1 SGHTA, CDR2 FQGNSA. The CDR3 is 16 amino acids. Trimming took off 0 bases at V and 3 bases at J, with 14 bases between the two ends. The CDR3 sequence: CASSLAQDSPHYGYTF. The DNA of the CDR3 is TGTGCCAGCAGCTTAGCGCAAGACAGCCCGCACTATGGCTACACCTTC.

V and J are TRBV28 and TRBJ2-7; 7 bases map to TRBD2. Germline V gene sequence: CDR1 MDHEN, CDR2 SYDVKM. The CDR3 runs 12 residues. V trimming: 6 bases; J trimming: 5 bases; junction bases outside the gene matches: 4. CDR3 amino acids: CASRTGGHEQYF. The CDR3 nucleotides read TGTGCCAGCAGGACGGGAGGCCACGAGCAGTACTTC. The full variable domain, rest sourced from reference TRBV28 and TRBJ2-7, is DVKVTQSSRYLVKRTGEKVFLECVQDMDHENMFWYRQDPGLGLRLIYFSYDVKMKEKGDIPEGYSVSREKKERFSLILESASTNQTSMYLCASRTGGHEQYFGPGTRLTVT.

The chain employs TRBV28 and TRBJ1-2; D remains ambiguous. Trimming cost V 2 bases and J 4 bases, with 5 bases left between them. This CDR3 region has 12 residues. CDR1 MDHEN and CDR2 SYDVKM come from the germline V gene. CDR3 nucleotides: TGTGCCAGCAGTTTAACGGTCTATGGCTACACCTTC. Encoded protein: CASSLTVYGYTF.

The chain combines TRBV19 with TRBJ2-1, with 8 bases aligning to TRBD2. The CDR3 is 16 residues long. With V trimmed by 6 bases and J by 1 base, 8 bases remained unmatched. Germline assignment: CDR1 LNHDA and CDR2 SQIVND (reference sequence). CDR3 coding DNA: TGTGCCAGTAGCCCCAAGACTAGCGTGTCCTACAATGAGCAGTTCTTC. Translation gives CASSPKTSVSYNEQFF.

The CDR3, as DNA: TGTGCCGGGGGGGACTCCTACAATGAGCAGTTCTTC. Translating it yields CAGGDSYNEQFF. The chain joins TRBV7-9 to TRBJ2-1, with 7 bases that match TRBD2. Germline CDR1 reads SEHNR; CDR2 reads FQNEAQ (reference sequence). The CDR3 has 12 residues. The V segment lost 11 bases and the J segment 0 bases; nucleotides outside the gene matches: 1.

The chain carries TRBV4-1 and TRBJ1-2; D possibly corresponds to TRBD1 (5 bases). Trimming pared 3 bases from V and 4 bases from J, leaving 12 bases between. Germline values: CDR1 MGHRA, CDR2 YSYEKL. This CDR3 region has 14 residues. The CDR3 bases are TGCGCCAGCAGCCACTCAGACAGAGTCTATGGCTACACCTTC. Its translation is CASSHSDRVYGYTF.

This chain joins TRBV7-7 and TRBJ2-5; 9 bases line up with TRBD2. The CDR3 consists of 14 residues. Per germline, CDR1 SSHAT and CDR2 FNYEAQ (reference sequence). Germline trimming cut 4 bases from V and 5 bases from J; bases unmatched to any gene: 5. CDR3 in amino acids: CASSSRLAVETQYF. CDR3 coding DNA: TGTGCCAGCAGCTCCCGACTAGCGGTGGAGACCCAGTACTTC.

V usage is TRBV14 and J usage is TRBJ1-2; 7 bases match TRBD1. Germline V gene data show CDR1 as SGHDN and CDR2 as FVKESK. J gave up 4 bases and V 1 base, and 12 bases lay outside the gene matches. The CDR3 contains 17 residues. CDR3 DNA: TGTGCCAGCAGCCAAGCCCCACTCAGGGGGGCGATCTATGGCTACACCTTC. This sequence encodes CASSQAPLRGAIYGYTF.

As for this clone: Other DNA sequences in this sample translate to the same CDR3. This chain connects TRBV5-1 to TRBJ1-1, with D unresolved. Germline-derived CDR1 and CDR2 are SGHRS and YFSETQ. Trimming took off 2 bases at V and 6 bases at J, with 8 bases between the two ends. The CDR3 sequence is 12 residues long. The CDR3 is CASSLEGAEAFF. The CDR3 region has the DNA TGCGCCAGCAGCTTAGAGGGAGCTGAAGCTTTCTTT.

The V and J genes are TRBV7-3 and TRBJ2-7; perhaps TRBD1 as D (6 bases). The CDR3 is made up of 13 amino acids. V lost 3 bases and J 4 bases, leaving 10 bases between the germline ends. The V gene's germline CDR1 is SGHTA and CDR2 FQGTGA. The DNA of the CDR3 is TGTGCCAGCAGCTTTGGACAGTCTTACGAGCAGTACTTC. Translating it yields CASSFGQSYEQYF.

The rearrangement uses TRBV6-6 and TRBJ1-6; 9 bases are a match to TRBD1. The germline V gene has CDR1 MNHNY and CDR2 SVGAGI (reference sequence). The junction had 10 bases not matched to a gene; V was cut back by 7 bases and J by 9 bases. The CDR3 is made up of 15 amino acids. This chain's CDR3 is CASNKQGAVGSPLHF. As DNA, the CDR3 is TGTGCCAGCAACAAACAGGGGGCGGTCGGTTCACCCCTCCACTTT.

This chain links TRBV7-9 with TRBJ2-3; 9 nucleotides agree with TRBD1. The CDR3 length is 16 residues. Germline-derived CDR1 and CDR2 are SEHNR and FQNEAQ (reference sequence). J gave up 3 bases and V 2 bases, and 6 bases lay outside the gene matches. CDR3 in amino acids: CASSLLGDRVTDTQYF. The CDR3 region has the DNA TGTGCCAGCAGCTTATTAGGGGACAGGGTAACAGATACGCAGTATTTT.

This rearrangement joins TRBV5-6 to TRBJ2-5, with 7 bases matching TRBD2. This CDR3 contains 15 residues. Germline-derived CDR1 and CDR2 are SGHDT and YYEEEE. V lost 1 base and J lost 5; bases outside the gene matches: 8. In DNA form, the CDR3 reads TGTGCCAGCAGCTTGCCCGGGACTACTCGGGAGACCCAGTACTTC. Translating gives CASSLPGTTRETQYF.

V gene TRBV11-3 combines with J gene TRBJ1-1, with 7 bases that match TRBD1. The CDR3 is 13 amino acids. The germline V gene encodes CDR1 SGHNT and CDR2 YENEEA. Germline trimming cut 3 bases from V and 5 bases from J; bases unmatched to any gene: 3. CDR3 residues: CASSFQQGTEAFF. CDR3 DNA sequence: TGTGCCAGCAGCTTCCAACAGGGGACTGAAGCTTTCTTT.

The table lists this clone with a few counts. The chain recombines TRBV28 with TRBJ1-5; maybe TRBD1 (6 bases). V was trimmed by 7 bases and J by 4 bases, leaving 11 bases between them. From germline, CDR1 is MDHEN and CDR2 SYDVKM. CDR3 length equals 13 residues. CDR3 nucleotides: TGTGCCAGCAAGAGGGGGGGGAATCAGCCCCAGCATTTT. This translates into CASKRGGNQPQHF.

This clone was seen once. Additional DNA sequences in this sample encode the identical CDR3. This rearrangement joins TRBV4-3 to TRBJ1-5, with no clear D. Deletions cut 0 bases from V and 3 bases from J, with 6 bases between. The CDR3 is 14 residues long. Germline V CDR1 and CDR2: LGHNA, YSLEER. For the CDR3, the DNA is TGCGCCAGCAGCCAAGATTACTCCAATCAGCCCCAGCATTTT. Translated: CASSQDYSNQPQHF.

V usage is TRBV27 and J usage is TRBJ2-7, with 9 positions matching TRBD2. V lost 0 bases and J lost 3; bases outside the gene matches: 9. The CDR3 sequence is 17 residues long. The germline V gene encodes CDR1 MNHEY and CDR2 SMNVEV (reference sequence). CDR3 nucleotide sequence: TGTGCCAGCAGTTTATCAGGGCTAGCGGGGAGCTTCTACGAGCAGTACTTC. Protein sequence: CASSLSGLAGSFYEQYF.

This clone was recorded once. The chain couples TRBV18 to TRBJ1-5, with TRBD1 as a possible D gene (5 bases). V lost 6 bases to trimming and J lost 6 bases, with 24 bases between them. Germline V gives CDR1 KGHSH, CDR2 LQKENI. The CDR3 runs to 17 residues. The CDR3 DNA sequence: TGTGCCAGCTCCCGGGACCCGGGGGTCCCTCAAGGTCAGCCCCAGCATTTT. This gives the protein CASSRDPGVPQGQPQHF.

Notes on this clone: Other DNA sequences of this sample code for an identical CDR3. The chain uses TRBV6-5 and TRBJ2-7; TRBD1 agrees at 8 bases. Germline CDR1 and CDR2: MNHEY and SVGAGI. This CDR3 is built from 15 residues. V dropped 3 bases and J dropped 1; count of bases not matched to a gene: 5. The CDR3: CASSYSGQGSYEQYF. CDR3 DNA: TGTGCCAGCAGTTATTCTGGACAGGGATCCTACGAGCAGTACTTC.

This clone was found once. The rearrangement uses TRBV6-5 and TRBJ2-3; 9 nucleotides align to TRBD2. After removal of 7 bases from V and 0 bases from J, the junction contained 2 bases not matched to a gene. Germline CDR1 reads MNHEY; CDR2 reads SVGAGI. The CDR3 length is 14 residues. DNA of the CDR3: TGTGCCAGCACGACTAGCGGTAGCACAGATACGCAGTATTTT. It translates to CASTTSGSTDTQYF.

The chain has TRBV4-2 and TRBJ1-4; TRBD1 might be the D (5 bases). This CDR3 is built from 12 residues. V lost 3 bases and J lost 8, with 7 bases in between. Looked up from germline, CDR1 is LGHNA and CDR2 is YNFKEQ. The CDR3: CASSHRQEKLFF. As DNA, the CDR3 is TGTGCCAGCAGCCATCGACAGGAAAAACTGTTTTTT.